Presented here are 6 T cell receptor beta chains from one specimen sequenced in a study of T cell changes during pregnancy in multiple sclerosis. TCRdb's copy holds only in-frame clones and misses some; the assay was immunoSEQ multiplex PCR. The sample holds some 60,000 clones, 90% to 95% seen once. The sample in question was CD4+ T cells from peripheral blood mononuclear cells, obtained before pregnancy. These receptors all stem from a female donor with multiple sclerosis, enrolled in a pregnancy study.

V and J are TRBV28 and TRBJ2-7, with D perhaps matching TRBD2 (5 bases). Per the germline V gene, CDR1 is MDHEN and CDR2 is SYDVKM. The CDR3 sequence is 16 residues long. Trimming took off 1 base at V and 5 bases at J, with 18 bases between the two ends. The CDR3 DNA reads TGTGCCAGCAGTTTATCCCTAACGCCCTACGGGAACGAGCAGTACTTC. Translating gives CASSLSLTPYGNEQYF.

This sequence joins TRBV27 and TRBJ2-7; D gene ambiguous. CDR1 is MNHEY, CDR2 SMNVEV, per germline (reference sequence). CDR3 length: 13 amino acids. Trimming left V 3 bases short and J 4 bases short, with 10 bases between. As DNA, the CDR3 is TGTGCCAGCAGTTTCGGTCCTCCTTACGAGCAGTACTTC. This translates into CASSFGPPYEQYF.

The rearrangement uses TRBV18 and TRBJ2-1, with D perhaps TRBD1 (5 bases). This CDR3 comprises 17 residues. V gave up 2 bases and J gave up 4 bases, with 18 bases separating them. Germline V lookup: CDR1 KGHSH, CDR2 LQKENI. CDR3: CASSPDGWGGRYNEQFF. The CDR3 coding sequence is TGTGCCAGCTCACCAGACGGGTGGGGCGGCAGATACAATGAGCAGTTCTTC.

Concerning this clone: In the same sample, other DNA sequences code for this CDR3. The CDR3 nucleotides are TGTGCCAGCAGTCTCGGACAGGTTGCCCCCTACGAGCAGTACTTC. It translates to CASSLGQVAPYEQYF. This chain joins TRBV7-2 and TRBJ2-7; TRBD1 agrees at 7 bases. From germline, CDR1 is SGHTA and CDR2 FQGNSA. Trimming cost V 6 bases and J 2 bases; bases outside gene matches: 10. This CDR3 has 15 amino acids.

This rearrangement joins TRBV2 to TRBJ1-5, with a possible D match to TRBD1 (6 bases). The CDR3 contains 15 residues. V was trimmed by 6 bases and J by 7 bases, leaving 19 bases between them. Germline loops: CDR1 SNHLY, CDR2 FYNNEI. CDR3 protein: CASSPNTGLGQPQHF. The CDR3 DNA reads TGTGCCAGCAGCCCCAACACAGGGTTGGGCCAGCCCCAGCATTTT.

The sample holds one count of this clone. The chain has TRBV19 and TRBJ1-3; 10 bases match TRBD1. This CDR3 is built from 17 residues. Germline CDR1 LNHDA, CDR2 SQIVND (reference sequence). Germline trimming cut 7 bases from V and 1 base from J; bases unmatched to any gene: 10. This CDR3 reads CASKPGQGLSSGNTIYF. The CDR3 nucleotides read TGTGCCAGTAAGCCGGGACAGGGGTTATCTTCTGGAAACACCATATATTTT.